This entry lists 19 T cell receptor beta chains sequenced from one sample in a study of shared clonotypes between healthy human individuals. Assay: immunoSEQ multiplex PCR; the TCRdb copy retains only in-frame clones and omits some. This sample has about a million clones, with around three quarters found just once. Sequencing was done on a sample of memory CD4+ T cells sorted from blood. Subset here: CD45RA-negative fraction. All receptors derive from a man between 18 and 35 years old in good health.

This clone was seen a few times. This chain connects TRBV30 to TRBJ2-7; D possibly corresponds to TRBD2 (6 bases). V was pared by 2 bases and J by 5 bases, with 13 bases between. The CDR3 sequence is 13 residues long. Germline V gene data show CDR1 as GTSNPN and CDR2 as SVGIG (reference sequence). The CDR3 region is CAWSRENLHEQYF. The CDR3 DNA sequence: TGTGCCTGGAGTCGGGAGAATCTACACGAGCAGTACTTC. The full variable domain, its missing parts supplied by reference TRBV30 and TRBJ2-7, is SQTIHQWPATLVQPVGSPLSLECTVEGTSNPNLYWYRQAAGRGLQLLFYSVGIGQISSEVPQNLSASRPQDRQFILSSKKLLLSDSGFYLCAWSRENLHEQYFGPGTRLTVT.

V gene TRBV18 combines with J gene TRBJ2-1, with 11 bases aligning to TRBD1. Germline lookup yields CDR1 KGHSH and CDR2 LQKENI. There are 16 residues in the CDR3. The V gene end was trimmed by 6 bases and the J gene end by 0 bases; junction bases not matched to a gene: 4. The CDR3 here is CASSPGTGGSYNEQFF. Here the CDR3 DNA reads TGTGCCAGCTCGCCCGGGACAGGGGGCTCCTACAATGAGCAGTTCTTC.

The rearrangement uses TRBV19 and TRBJ2-7; 7 bases are a match to TRBD1. CDR1 is LNHDA and CDR2 is SQIVND in the germline V gene (reference sequence). The CDR3 has 13 residues. The junction had 2 bases not matched to a gene; V was cut back by 6 bases and J by 0 bases. CDR3 bases: TGTGCCAGTAGCGCAGGGGGCTCCTACGAGCAGTACTTC. It translates to CASSAGGSYEQYF.

This clone was found a few times. Since a much larger clone is just one base distant, this may be a read error. The sample contains more than one DNA sequence encoding this CDR3. This sequence joins TRBV19 and TRBJ1-5; possible D gene TRBD1, 5 bases. This CDR3 contains 12 residues. The V and J ends lost 8 bases and 1 base respectively, with 6 bases between them. The germline gives CDR1 LNHDA, CDR2 SQIVND (reference sequence). This CDR3 reads CASRDSNQPQHF. Written as DNA, the CDR3 is TGTGCCAGTCGGGACAGCAATCAGCCCCAGCATTTT.

The gene calls are TRBV5-1 and TRBJ1-1; 10 bases line up with TRBD1. V shed 3 bases, J shed 0 bases, and the junction held 5 bases outside the gene matches. Germline V lookup: CDR1 SGHRS, CDR2 YFSETQ. The CDR3 is 16 residues long. CDR3 in DNA: TGCGCCAGCAGCTCCGGGACAGGGGCCCTGAACACTGAAGCTTTCTTT. It is translated as CASSSGTGALNTEAFF.

The chain has TRBV7-9 and TRBJ1-2, with a possible D match to TRBD1 (6 bases). The V and J ends lost 4 bases and 8 bases respectively, with 20 bases between them. CDR1 and CDR2 (germline): SEHNR, FQNEAQ (reference sequence). This CDR3 region has 15 residues. The CDR3 protein is CASSSSRGTSRGYTF. In nucleotides, the CDR3 is TGTGCCAGCAGCTCCTCCCGAGGGACAAGTCGCGGCTACACCTTC. Full variable domain (remainder filled in from reference TRBV7-9 and TRBJ1-2): DTGVSQNPRHKITKRGQNVTFRCDPISEHNRLYWYRQTLGQGPEFLTYFQNEAQLEKSRLLSDRFSAERPKGSFSTLEIQRTEQGDSAMYLCASSSSRGTSRGYTFGSGTRLTVV.

The chain is built from TRBV5-4 and TRBJ2-5; maybe TRBD1 (5 bases). The length of the CDR3 is 14 residues. Trimming shortened V by 3 bases and J by 2 bases, and 11 bases separated the two germline ends. Germline CDR1 and CDR2: SGHNT and YYREEE (reference sequence). DNA for the CDR3: TGTGCCAGCAGCTCAAACAGACAGCAAGAGACCCAGTACTTC. It codes for CASSSNRQQETQYF.

The rearrangement links TRBV5-4 to TRBJ2-1, with D perhaps matching TRBD2 (7 bases). V was trimmed by 3 bases and J by 1 base, leaving 17 bases between them. Germline CDR1 and CDR2: SGHNT and YYREEE (reference sequence). This CDR3 contains 17 residues. The CDR3, as DNA: TGTGCCAGCAGCTCGGGGGGCCGCGACCCTTCCTACAATGAGCAGTTCTTC. This encodes CASSSGGRDPSYNEQFF. The whole variable domain, filled in from reference TRBV5-4 and TRBJ2-1, reads ETGVTQSPTHLIKTRGQQVTLRCSSQSGHNTVSWYQQALGQGPQFIFQYYREEENGRGNFPPRFSGLQFPNYSSELNVNALELDDSALYLCASSSGGRDPSYNEQFFGPGTRLTVL.

The gene calls are TRBV28 and TRBJ2-7, with D unresolved. The V end lost 4 bases, the J end lost 0 bases, and 13 bases lay between the germline ends. The CDR3 length is 15 residues. Per germline, CDR1 MDHEN and CDR2 SYDVKM. CDR3 region: CASSSQRNYSYEQYF. The CDR3 DNA reads TGTGCCAGCAGTTCACAGCGCAACTACTCCTACGAGCAGTACTTC.

V usage is TRBV30 and J usage is TRBJ2-1; 12 bases align to TRBD2. This CDR3 is built from 16 residues. V shed 0 bases, J shed 9 bases, and the junction held 9 bases outside the gene matches. Per the germline V gene, CDR1 is GTSNPN and CDR2 is SVGIG (reference sequence). CDR3 in amino acids: CAWSVSAGLAGPEQFF. The CDR3 DNA sequence: TGTGCCTGGAGTGTATCCGCGGGACTAGCGGGCCCTGAGCAGTTCTTC.

V usage is TRBV9 and J usage is TRBJ2-1; perhaps TRBD2 as D (5 bases). The CDR3 length is 15 residues. V lost 4 bases and J 1 base, leaving 12 bases between the germline ends. The germline V gene encodes CDR1 SGDLS and CDR2 YYNGEE. The DNA for the CDR3 is TGTGCCAGCAGCCCACCGGGATCGTCCTACAATGAGCAGTTCTTC. Protein: CASSPPGSSYNEQFF.

The V call is TRBV30, the J call TRBJ1-5; D uncertain. V lost 1 base, J lost 2 bases, and 9 bases lay in between. The CDR3 is 14 amino acids. Per germline, CDR1 GTSNPN and CDR2 SVGIG (reference sequence). Written as DNA, the CDR3 is TGTGCCTGGAGTGCAATGGGAGGCAATCAGCCCCAGCATTTT. Amino acids: CAWSAMGGNQPQHF. The whole variable domain, filled in from reference TRBV30 and TRBJ1-5, reads SQTIHQWPATLVQPVGSPLSLECTVEGTSNPNLYWYRQAAGRGLQLLFYSVGIGQISSEVPQNLSASRPQDRQFILSSKKLLLSDSGFYLCAWSAMGGNQPQHFGDGTRLSIL.

Turning to this clone: In the same sample, other DNA sequences code for this CDR3. In DNA form, the CDR3 reads TGTGCCAGCAGCTTTGGAACTAGCACAGATACGCAGTATTTT. Its protein product is CASSFGTSTDTQYF. The genes are TRBV5-4 and TRBJ2-3; D remains ambiguous. V was shortened by 2 bases and J by 0 bases, with 7 bases between the two germline ends. Germline CDR1 SGHNT, CDR2 YYREEE (reference sequence). CDR3 length: 14 amino acids.

Points on this clone: A much larger clone differs by one base, so this may be a read error. CDR3 residues: CVSSPRGRNDEQYF. In DNA form, the CDR3 reads TGTGTCAGCTCACCACGCGGGAGAAACGACGAGCAGTACTTC. The genes are TRBV18 and TRBJ2-7; 7 bases are shared with TRBD2. CDR1 and CDR2 (germline): KGHSH, LQKENI. CDR3 length equals 14 residues.

The chain joins TRBV5-5 to TRBJ1-5, with D possibly matching TRBD1 (5 bases). The CDR3 runs to 15 residues. V was clipped by 4 bases and J by 0 bases, with 11 bases between them. Germline assignment: CDR1 SGHKS and CDR2 YYEKEE (reference sequence). CDR3 nucleotides: TGTGCCAGCAGCCCGACAGATTATAGCAATCAGCCCCAGCATTTT. Protein: CASSPTDYSNQPQHF.

This clone was detected a few times. The chain combines TRBV5-6 with TRBJ1-6; a possible D gene is TRBD1 (6 bases). Trimming pared 4 bases from V and 9 bases from J, leaving 20 bases between. Per germline, CDR1 SGHDT and CDR2 YYEEEE. The CDR3 has 16 residues. The CDR3 is CASSPEGGPKSSPLHF. CDR3 coding DNA: TGTGCCAGCAGCCCTGAAGGGGGGCCCAAGAGTTCACCCCTCCACTTT.

This clone was observed at least ten times. This chain links TRBV9 with TRBJ2-1, with 8 bases that match TRBD2. The germline gives CDR1 SGDLS, CDR2 YYNGEE. J was trimmed by 6 bases and V by 0 bases; bases with no gene match: 5. The length of the CDR3 is 15 residues. CDR3 bases: TGTGCCAGCAGCGTAGGCGGCGGGGGGTCCAATGAGCAGTTCTTC. This translates into CASSVGGGGSNEQFF.

The genes are TRBV2 and TRBJ1-3; D gene ambiguous. The CDR3 length is 10 residues. The V gene lost 7 bases and the J gene lost 4 bases, with 2 bases spanning the gap. The V gene's germline CDR1 is SNHLY and CDR2 FYNNEI. In nucleotides, the CDR3 is TGTGCCAGCATCGGAAACACCATATATTTT. This translates into CASIGNTIYF.

About this clone itself: The sample contains more than one DNA sequence encoding this CDR3. The chain joins TRBV7-2 to TRBJ2-7, with 12 bases identical to TRBD2. V was clipped by 0 bases and J by 2 bases; unmatched bases: 5. This CDR3 is built from 17 residues. Per germline, CDR1 SGHTA and CDR2 FQGNSA. CDR3 nucleotides: TGTGCCAGCAGCTTAGCGAGGACTAGCGGGATCCCCTACGAGCAGTACTTC. Its protein product is CASSLARTSGIPYEQYF. The whole variable domain, filled in from reference TRBV7-2 and TRBJ2-7, reads GAGVSQSPSNKVTEKGKDVELRCDPISGHTALYWYRQSLGQGLEFLIYFQGNSAPDKSGLPSDRFSAERTGGSVSTLTIQRTQQEDSAVYLCASSLARTSGIPYEQYFGPGTRLTVT.